The source of this TCR beta chain is a study of T cell repertoires in cytomegalovirus infection. TCRdb itself ran the reads through MiXCR, one entry per CDR3 protein. The profile covers around 300,000 distinct CDR3 sequences, with 20% to 25% appearing a single time and approximately 20% taken by the ten largest. This clonotype has just one count. The antigen remains undetermined. The study, taken as a whole, reports: Cumulative frequency (of public TCR beta family members) identified carriers of CMV plus the relevant HLA. The ex vivo response was dominated by HLA-C-restricted CMV-specific TCR beta clonotypes.

The germline V gene encodes CDR1 SGHTA and CDR2 FQGNSA. Trimming at V came to 8 bases and at J to 2 bases, leaving 4 bases not matched to a gene. The CDR3 is 15 amino acids. The rearrangement joins TRBV7-2 to TRBJ2-2; 11 nucleotides agree with TRBD2. The TCR originated in a human donor in good health (CMV status not recorded). Some clones in this sample may be carry-over from other donors' samples. The material sequenced was cultured PBMCs, taken from culture after CMV antigen stimulation. CDR3 coding DNA: TGTGCCAGCTTAACTAGCGGGAGAAACACCGGGGAGCTGTTTTTT. Translated, it gives CASLTSGRNTGELFF.